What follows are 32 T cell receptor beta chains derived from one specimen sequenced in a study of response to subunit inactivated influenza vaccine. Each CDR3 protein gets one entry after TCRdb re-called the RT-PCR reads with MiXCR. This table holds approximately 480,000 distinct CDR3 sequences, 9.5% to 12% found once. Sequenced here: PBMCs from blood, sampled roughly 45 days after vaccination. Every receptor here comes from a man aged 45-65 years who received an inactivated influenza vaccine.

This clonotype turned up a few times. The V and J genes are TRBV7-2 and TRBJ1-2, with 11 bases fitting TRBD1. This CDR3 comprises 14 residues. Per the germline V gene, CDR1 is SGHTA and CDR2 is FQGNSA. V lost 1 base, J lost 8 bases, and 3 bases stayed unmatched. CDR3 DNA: TGTGCCAGCAGCTTAGGGGACAGGGGGTTGGGCTACACCTTC. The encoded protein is CASSLGDRGLGYTF.

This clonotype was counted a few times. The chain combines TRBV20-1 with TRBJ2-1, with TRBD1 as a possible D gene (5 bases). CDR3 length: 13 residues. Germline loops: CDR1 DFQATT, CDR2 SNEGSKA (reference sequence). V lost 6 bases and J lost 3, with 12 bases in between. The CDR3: CSAEGALYNEQFF. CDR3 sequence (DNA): TGCAGTGCAGAAGGGGCGCTCTACAATGAGCAGTTCTTC.

The CDR3 DNA sequence: TGCGCCAGCAGCTTGAACAGGTACCCGGGGGAGACCCAGTACTTC. It specifies CASSLNRYPGETQYF. This chain uses TRBV5-1 with TRBJ2-5, with D possibly called TRBD1 or TRBD2 (5 bases each). V lost 1 base to trimming and J lost 5 bases, with 15 bases between them. The CDR3 contains 15 residues. Germline values: CDR1 SGHRS, CDR2 YFSETQ.

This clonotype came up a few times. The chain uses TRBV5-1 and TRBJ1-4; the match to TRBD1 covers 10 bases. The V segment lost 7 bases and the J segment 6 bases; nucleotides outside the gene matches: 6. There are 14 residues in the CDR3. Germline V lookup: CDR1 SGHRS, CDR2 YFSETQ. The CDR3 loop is CASASGTGDEKLFF. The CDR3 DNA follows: TGCGCCAGCGCCTCCGGGACAGGGGATGAAAAACTGTTTTTT.

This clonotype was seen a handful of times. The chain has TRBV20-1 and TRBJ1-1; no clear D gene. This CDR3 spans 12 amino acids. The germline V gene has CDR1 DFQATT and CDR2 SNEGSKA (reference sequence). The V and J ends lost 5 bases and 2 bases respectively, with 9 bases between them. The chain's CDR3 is CSAYKINTEAFF. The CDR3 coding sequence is TGCAGTGCTTACAAGATTAACACTGAAGCTTTCTTT.

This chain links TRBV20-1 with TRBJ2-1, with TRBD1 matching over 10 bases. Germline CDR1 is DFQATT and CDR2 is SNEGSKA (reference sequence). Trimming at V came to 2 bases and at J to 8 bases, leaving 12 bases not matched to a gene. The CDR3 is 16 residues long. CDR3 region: CSARKGQGYLFYEQFF. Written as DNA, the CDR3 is TGCAGTGCTAGAAAGGGACAGGGGTATCTATTCTATGAGCAGTTCTTC.

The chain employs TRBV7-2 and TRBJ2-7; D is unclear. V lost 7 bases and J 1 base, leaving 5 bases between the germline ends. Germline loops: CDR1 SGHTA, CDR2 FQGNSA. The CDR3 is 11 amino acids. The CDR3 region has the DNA TGTGCCAGCAACGTTTCCTACGAGCAGTACTTC. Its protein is CASNVSYEQYF.

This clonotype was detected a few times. The CDR3 DNA reads TGTGCCAGCAGCTTGGCGGCAGGGGGGCTCGGCTACACCTTC. This sequence encodes CASSLAAGGLGYTF. The chain couples TRBV5-6 to TRBJ1-2, with 7 bases that match TRBD1. Trimming at V came to 0 bases and at J to 8 bases, leaving 7 bases not matched to a gene. CDR3 size: 14 residues. Germline V gives CDR1 SGHDT, CDR2 YYEEEE.

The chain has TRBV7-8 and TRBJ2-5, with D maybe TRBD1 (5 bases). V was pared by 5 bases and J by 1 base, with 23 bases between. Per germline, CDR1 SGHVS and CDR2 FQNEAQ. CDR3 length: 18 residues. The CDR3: CASSPTRRTRGGQETQYF. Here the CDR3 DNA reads TGTGCCAGCAGCCCCACGCGACGGACAAGGGGCGGCCAAGAGACCCAGTACTTC.

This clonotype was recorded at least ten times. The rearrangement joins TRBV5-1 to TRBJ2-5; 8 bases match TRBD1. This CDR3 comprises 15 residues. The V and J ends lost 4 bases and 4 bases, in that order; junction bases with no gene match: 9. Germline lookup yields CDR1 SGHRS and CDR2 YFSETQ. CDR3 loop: CASSPGQGGRETQYF. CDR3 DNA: TGCGCCAGCAGCCCTGGACAGGGAGGCAGAGAGACCCAGTACTTC.

CDR3 residues: CASSLEGTGVINQPQHF. DNA for the CDR3: TGTGCCAGCAGTTTAGAGGGGACAGGGGTTATCAATCAGCCCCAGCATTTT. The chain is built from TRBV12-3 or TRBV12-4 and TRBJ1-5; 10 nucleotides line up with TRBD1. The V segment lost 1 base and the J segment 3 bases; nucleotides outside the gene matches: 6. This CDR3 is built from 17 residues.

CDR3 sequence: CASSWAARGTEAFF. CDR3 nucleotides: TGTGCCAGCAGTTGGGCAGCCCGGGGCACTGAAGCTTTCTTT. The chain couples TRBV6-2 or TRBV6-3 to TRBJ1-1; no definite D call. The CDR3 runs 14 residues. V lost 4 bases and J lost 4, with 13 bases in between. Germline V CDR1 and CDR2: MNHEY, SVGEGT.

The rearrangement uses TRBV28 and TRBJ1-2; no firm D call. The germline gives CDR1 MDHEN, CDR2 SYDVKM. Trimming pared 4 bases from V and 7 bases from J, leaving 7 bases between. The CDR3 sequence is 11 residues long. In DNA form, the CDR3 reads TGTGCCAGCAGTTCGAGGGCTGGCTACACCTTC. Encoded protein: CASSSRAGYTF.

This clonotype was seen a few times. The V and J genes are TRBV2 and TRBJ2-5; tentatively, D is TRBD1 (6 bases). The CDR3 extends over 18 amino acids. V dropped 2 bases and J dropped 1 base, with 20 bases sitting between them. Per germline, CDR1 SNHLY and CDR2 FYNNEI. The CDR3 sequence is CASSEPGALKTRQETQYF. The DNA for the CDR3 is TGTGCCAGCAGTGAACCAGGGGCGCTCAAAACACGCCAAGAGACCCAGTACTTC.

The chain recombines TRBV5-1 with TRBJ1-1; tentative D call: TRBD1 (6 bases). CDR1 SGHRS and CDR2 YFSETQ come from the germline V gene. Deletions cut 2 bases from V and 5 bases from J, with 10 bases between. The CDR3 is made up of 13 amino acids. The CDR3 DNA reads TGCGCCAGCAGCTTCCCGGACAGTACTGAAGCTTTCTTT. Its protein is CASSFPDSTEAFF. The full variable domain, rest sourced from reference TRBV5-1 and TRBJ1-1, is KAGVTQTPRYLIKTRGQQVTLSCSPISGHRSVSWYQQTPGQGLQFLFEYFSETQRNKGNFPGRFSGRQFSNSRSEMNVSTLELGDSALYLCASSFPDSTEAFFGQGTRLTVV.

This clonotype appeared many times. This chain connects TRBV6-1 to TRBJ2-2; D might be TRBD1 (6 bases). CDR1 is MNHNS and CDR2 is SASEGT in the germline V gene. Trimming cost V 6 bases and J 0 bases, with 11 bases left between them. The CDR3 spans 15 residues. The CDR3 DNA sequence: TGTGCCAGCAGGAGGGACACCGCGAACACCGGGGAGCTGTTTTTT. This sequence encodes CASRRDTANTGELFF.

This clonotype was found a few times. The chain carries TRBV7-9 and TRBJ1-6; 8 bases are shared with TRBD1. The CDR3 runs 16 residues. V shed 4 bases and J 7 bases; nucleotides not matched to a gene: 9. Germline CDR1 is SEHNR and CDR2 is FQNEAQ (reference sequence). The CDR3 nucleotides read TGTGCCAGCAGCTCCCTATCAGGGGGCCTAAATTCACCCCTCCACTTT. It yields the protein CASSSLSGGLNSPLHF.

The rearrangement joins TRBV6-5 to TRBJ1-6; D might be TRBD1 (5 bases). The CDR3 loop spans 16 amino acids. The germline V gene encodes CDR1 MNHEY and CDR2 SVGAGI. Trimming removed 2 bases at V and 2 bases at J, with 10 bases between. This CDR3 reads CASSYGRAAYNSPLHF. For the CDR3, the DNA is TGTGCCAGCAGTTACGGCAGGGCAGCCTATAATTCACCCCTCCACTTT.

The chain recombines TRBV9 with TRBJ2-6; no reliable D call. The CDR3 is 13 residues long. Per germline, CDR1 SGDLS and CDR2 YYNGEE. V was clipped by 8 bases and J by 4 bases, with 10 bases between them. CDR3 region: CASASSGANVLTF. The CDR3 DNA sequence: TGTGCCAGTGCCTCCAGCGGGGCCAACGTCCTGACTTTC.

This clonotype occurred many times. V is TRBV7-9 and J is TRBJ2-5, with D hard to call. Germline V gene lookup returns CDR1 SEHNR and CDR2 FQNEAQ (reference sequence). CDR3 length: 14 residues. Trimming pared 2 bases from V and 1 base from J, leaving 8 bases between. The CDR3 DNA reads TGTGCCAGCAGCTTAACCCTCGGCCAAGAGACCCAGTACTTC. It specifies CASSLTLGQETQYF.

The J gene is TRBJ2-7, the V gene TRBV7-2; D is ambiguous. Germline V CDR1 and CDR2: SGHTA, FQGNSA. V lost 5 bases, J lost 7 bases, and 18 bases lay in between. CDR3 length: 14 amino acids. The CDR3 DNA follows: TGTGCCAGCAGCCTCCAATCTCAACCAAATGAGCAGTACTTC. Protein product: CASSLQSQPNEQYF.

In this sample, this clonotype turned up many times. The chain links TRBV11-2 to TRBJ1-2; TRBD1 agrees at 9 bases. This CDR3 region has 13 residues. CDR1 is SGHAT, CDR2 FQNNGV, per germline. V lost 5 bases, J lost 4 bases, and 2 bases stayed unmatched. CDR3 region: CASSGGQGYGYTF. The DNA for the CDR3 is TGTGCCAGCAGCGGGGGACAGGGCTATGGCTACACCTTC.

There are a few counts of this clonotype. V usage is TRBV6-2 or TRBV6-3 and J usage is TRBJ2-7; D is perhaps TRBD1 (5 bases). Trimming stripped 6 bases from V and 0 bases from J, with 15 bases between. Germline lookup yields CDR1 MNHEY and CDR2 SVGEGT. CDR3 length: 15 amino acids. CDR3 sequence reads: CASRFAPGRSYEQYF. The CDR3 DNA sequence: TGTGCCAGCAGATTCGCTCCAGGGCGCTCCTACGAGCAGTACTTC.

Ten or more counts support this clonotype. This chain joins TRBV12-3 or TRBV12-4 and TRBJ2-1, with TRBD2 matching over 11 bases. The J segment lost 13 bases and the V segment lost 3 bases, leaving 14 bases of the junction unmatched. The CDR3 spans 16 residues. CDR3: CASSFGRLAGFTTQFF. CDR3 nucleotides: TGTGCCAGCAGTTTTGGCCGACTAGCGGGGTTTACAACACAGTTCTTC.

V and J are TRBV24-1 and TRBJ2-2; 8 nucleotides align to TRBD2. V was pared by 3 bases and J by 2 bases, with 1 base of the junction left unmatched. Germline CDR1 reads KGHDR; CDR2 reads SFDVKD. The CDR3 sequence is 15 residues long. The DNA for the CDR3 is TGTGCCACCAGTGATAGCGGGAGAAACACCGGGGAGCTGTTTTTT. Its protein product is CATSDSGRNTGELFF.

The chain's CDR3 is CSAGQGVSNQPQHF. CDR3 bases: TGCAGTGCCGGACAGGGAGTTAGCAATCAGCCCCAGCATTTT. The chain uses TRBV20-1 and TRBJ1-5; TRBD1 matches at 8 bases. The CDR3 runs 14 residues. Trimming at V came to 6 bases and at J to 0 bases, leaving 4 bases not matched to a gene. From germline, CDR1 is DFQATT and CDR2 SNEGSKA (reference sequence).

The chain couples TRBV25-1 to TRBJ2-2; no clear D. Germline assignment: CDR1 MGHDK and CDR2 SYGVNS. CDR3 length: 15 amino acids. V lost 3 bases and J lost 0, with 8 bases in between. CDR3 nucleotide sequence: TGTGCCAGCAGTGACCGGCTAGCGAACACCGGGGAGCTGTTTTTT. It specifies CASSDRLANTGELFF. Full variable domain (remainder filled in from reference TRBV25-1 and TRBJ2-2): EADIYQTPRYLVIGTGKKITLECSQTMGHDKMYWYQQDPGMELHLIHYSYGVNSTEKGDLSSESTVSRIRTEHFPLTLESARPSHTSQYLCASSDRLANTGELFFGEGSRLTVL.

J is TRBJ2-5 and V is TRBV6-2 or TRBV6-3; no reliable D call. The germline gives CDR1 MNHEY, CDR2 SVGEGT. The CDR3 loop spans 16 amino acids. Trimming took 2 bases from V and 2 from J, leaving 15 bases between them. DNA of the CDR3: TGTGCCAGCAGTTACCTCCCGACCGCATTGCAAGAGACCCAGTACTTC. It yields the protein CASSYLPTALQETQYF.

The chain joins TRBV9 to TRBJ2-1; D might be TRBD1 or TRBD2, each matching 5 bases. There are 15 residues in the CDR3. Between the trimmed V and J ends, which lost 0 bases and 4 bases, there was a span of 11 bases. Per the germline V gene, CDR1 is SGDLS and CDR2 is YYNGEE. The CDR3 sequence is CASSVGEGLYNEQFF. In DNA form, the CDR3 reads TGTGCCAGCAGCGTAGGAGAGGGGCTTTACAATGAGCAGTTCTTC.

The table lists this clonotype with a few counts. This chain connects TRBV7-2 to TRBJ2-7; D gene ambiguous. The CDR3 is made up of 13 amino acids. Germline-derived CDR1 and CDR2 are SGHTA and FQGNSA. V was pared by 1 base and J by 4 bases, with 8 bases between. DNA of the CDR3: TGTGCCAGCAGCTTAGGTTTGCGTTACGAGCAGTACTTC. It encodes CASSLGLRYEQYF.

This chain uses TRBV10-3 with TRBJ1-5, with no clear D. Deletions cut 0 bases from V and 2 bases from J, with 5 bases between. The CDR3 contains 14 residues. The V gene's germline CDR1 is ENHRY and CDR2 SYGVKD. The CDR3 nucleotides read TGTGCCATCAGTGAGTCTCGAGGCAATCAGCCCCAGCATTTT. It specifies CAISESRGNQPQHF.

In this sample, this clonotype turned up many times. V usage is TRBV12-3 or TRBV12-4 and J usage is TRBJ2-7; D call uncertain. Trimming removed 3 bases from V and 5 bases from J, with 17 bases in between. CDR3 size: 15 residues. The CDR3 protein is CASSLPRSRPHEQYF. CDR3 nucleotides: TGTGCCAGCAGTTTGCCCAGGTCCCGACCCCACGAGCAGTACTTC.